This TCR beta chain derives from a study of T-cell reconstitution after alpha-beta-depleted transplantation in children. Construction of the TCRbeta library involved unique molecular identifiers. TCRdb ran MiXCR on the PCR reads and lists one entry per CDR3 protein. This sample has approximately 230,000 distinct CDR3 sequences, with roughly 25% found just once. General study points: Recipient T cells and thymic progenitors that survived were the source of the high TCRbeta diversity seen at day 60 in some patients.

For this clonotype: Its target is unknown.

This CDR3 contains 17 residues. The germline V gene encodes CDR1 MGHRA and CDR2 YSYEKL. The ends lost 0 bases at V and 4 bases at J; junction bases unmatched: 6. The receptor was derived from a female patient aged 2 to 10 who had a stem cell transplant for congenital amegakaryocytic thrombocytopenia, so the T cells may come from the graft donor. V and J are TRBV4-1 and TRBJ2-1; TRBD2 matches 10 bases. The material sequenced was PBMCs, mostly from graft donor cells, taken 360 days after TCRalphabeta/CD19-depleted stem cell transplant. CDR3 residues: CASSQDHWTSGYNEQFF. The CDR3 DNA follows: TGCGCCAGCAGCCAAGATCATTGGACTAGCGGATACAATGAGCAGTTCTTC.